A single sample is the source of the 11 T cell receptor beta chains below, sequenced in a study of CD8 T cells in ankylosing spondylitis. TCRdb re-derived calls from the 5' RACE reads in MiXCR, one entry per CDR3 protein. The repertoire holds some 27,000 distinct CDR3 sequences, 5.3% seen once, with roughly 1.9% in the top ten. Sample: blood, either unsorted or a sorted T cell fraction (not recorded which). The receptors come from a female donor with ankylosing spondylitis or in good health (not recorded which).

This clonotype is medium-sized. CDR3 in amino acids: CASSVEELWQGLRDTQYF. The CDR3 DNA sequence: TGTGCCAGCAGCGTAGAGGAGTTGTGGCAGGGACTTCGGGATACGCAGTATTTT. This chain uses TRBV9 with TRBJ2-3; D is possibly TRBD2 (6 bases). V lost 0 bases and J 6 bases, leaving 23 bases between the germline ends. This CDR3 has 18 residues. Germline lookup yields CDR1 SGDLS and CDR2 YYNGEE.

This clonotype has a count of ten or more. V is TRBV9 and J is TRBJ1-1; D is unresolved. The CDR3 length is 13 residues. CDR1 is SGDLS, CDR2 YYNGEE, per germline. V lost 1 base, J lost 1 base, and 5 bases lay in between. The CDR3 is CASSVRGNTEAFF. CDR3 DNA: TGTGCCAGCAGCGTACGGGGGAACACTGAAGCTTTCTTT.

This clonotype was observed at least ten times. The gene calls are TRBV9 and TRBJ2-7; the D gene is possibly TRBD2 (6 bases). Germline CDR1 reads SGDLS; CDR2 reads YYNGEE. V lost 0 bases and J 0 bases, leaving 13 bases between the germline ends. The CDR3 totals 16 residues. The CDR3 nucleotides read TGTGCCAGCAGCGTAGGGGACGGGAGCCGCTCCTACGAGCAGTACTTC. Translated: CASSVGDGSRSYEQYF.

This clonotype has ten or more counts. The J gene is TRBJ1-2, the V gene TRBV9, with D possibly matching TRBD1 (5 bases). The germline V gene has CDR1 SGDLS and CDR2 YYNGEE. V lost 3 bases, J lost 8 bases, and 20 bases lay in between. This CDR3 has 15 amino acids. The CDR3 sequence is CASSDRDLPTDGYTF. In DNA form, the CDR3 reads TGTGCCAGCAGCGACCGGGACCTACCAACCGACGGCTACACCTTC.

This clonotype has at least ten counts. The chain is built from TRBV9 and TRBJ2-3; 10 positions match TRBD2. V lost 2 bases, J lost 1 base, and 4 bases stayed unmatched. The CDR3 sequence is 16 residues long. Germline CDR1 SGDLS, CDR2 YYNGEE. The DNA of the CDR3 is TGTGCCAGCAGCGTTGGGCTAGCGGGGGGCACAGATACGCAGTATTTT. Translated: CASSVGLAGGTDTQYF.

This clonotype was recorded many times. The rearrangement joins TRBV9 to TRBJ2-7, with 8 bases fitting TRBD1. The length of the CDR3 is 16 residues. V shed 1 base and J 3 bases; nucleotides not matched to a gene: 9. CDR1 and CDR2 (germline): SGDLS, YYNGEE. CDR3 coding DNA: TGTGCCAGCAGCGTATCAGTCGGACAGGGAAGCTACGAGCAGTACTTC. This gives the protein CASSVSVGQGSYEQYF.

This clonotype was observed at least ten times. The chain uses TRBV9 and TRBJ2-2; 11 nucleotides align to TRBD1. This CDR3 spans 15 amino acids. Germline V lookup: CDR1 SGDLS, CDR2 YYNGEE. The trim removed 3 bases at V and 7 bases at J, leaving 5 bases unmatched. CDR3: CASSARTGGNGELFF. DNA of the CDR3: TGTGCCAGCAGCGCCAGGACAGGGGGCAACGGGGAGCTGTTTTTT.

CDR3 sequence: CASSAYSGQHTDTQYF. In nucleotides, the CDR3 is TGTGCCAGCAGCGCCTACTCAGGGCAACACACAGATACGCAGTATTTT. The V call is TRBV9, the J call TRBJ2-3; D possibly corresponds to TRBD1 (5 bases). This CDR3 is 16 amino acids long. Trimming took 3 bases from V and 2 from J, leaving 16 bases between them. The germline V gene has CDR1 SGDLS and CDR2 YYNGEE.

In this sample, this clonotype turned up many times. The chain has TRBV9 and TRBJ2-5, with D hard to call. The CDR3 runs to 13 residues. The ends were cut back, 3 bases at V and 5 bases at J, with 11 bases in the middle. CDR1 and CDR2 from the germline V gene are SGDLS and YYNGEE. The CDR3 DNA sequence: TGTGCCAGCAGCGGGCGGCCTGGGGAGACCCAGTACTTC. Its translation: CASSGRPGETQYF.

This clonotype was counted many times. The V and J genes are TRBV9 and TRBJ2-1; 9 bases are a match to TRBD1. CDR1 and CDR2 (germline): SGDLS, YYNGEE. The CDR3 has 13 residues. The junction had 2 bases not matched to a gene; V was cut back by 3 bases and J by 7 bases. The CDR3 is CASSATGGNEQFF. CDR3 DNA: TGTGCCAGCAGCGCGACAGGGGGAAATGAGCAGTTCTTC.

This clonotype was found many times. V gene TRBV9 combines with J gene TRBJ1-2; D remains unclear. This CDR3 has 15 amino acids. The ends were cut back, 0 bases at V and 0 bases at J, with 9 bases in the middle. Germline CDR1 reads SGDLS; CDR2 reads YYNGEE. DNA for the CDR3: TGTGCCAGCAGCGTAGATAGTGGCACTAACTATGGCTACACCTTC. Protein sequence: CASSVDSGTNYGYTF. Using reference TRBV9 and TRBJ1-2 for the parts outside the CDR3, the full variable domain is DSGVTQTPKHLITATGQRVTLRCSPRSGDLSVYWYQQSLDQGLQFLIQYYNGEERAKGNILERFSAQQFPDLHSELNLSSLELGDSALYFCASSVDSGTNYGYTFGSGTRLTVV.